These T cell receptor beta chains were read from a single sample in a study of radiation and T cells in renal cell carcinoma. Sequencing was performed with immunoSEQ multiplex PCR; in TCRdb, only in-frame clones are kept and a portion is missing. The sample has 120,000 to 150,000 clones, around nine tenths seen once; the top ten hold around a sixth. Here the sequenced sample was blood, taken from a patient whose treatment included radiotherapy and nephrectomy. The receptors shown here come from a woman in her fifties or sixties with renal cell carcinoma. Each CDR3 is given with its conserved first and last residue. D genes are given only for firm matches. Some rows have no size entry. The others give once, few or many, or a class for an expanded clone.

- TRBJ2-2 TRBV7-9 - CASSPTENTGELFF TGTGCCAGCAGCCCGACAGAGAACACCGGGGAGCTGTTTTTT
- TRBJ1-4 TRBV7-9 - CASSPGATNEKLFF TGTGCCAGCAGCCCGGGGGCAACTAATGAAAAACTGTTTTTT
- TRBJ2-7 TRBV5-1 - CASSLRTATYEQYF TGCGCCAGCAGCCTACGGACAGCCACCTACGAGCAGTACTTC
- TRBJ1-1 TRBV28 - CASSLPAGTEAFF TGTGCCAGCAGTTTGCCAGCAGGGACTGAAGCTTTCTTT
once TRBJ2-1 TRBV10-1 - CASSEAALNEQFF TGCGCCAGCAGTGAGGCCGCCCTCAATGAGCAGTTCTTC
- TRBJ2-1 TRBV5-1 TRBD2 CASSSYLTTLAGGSYNEQFF TGCGCCAGCAGCTCGTACTTGACGACCTTAGCGGGAGGGTCCTACAATGAGCAGTTCTTC
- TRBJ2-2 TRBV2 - CASRTTGNTGELFF TGTGCCAGCAGGACGACAGGGAACACCGGGGAGCTGTTTTTT
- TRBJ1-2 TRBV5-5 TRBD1 CASSLEGQPDLYGYTF TGTGCCAGCAGCTTGGAGGGACAGCCGGACCTCTATGGCTACACCTTC
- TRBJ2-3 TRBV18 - CASSPRVSTDTQYF TGTGCCAGCTCACCACGCGTTAGCACAGATACGCAGTATTTT
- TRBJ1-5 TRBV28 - CASRGGGFSNQPQHF TGTGCCAGCAGAGGGGGGGGGTTTAGCAATCAGCCCCAGCATTTT
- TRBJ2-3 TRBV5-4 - CASSPWFQREAGDTQYF TGTGCCAGCAGCCCTTGGTTCCAGCGAGAGGCCGGAGATACGCAGTATTTT
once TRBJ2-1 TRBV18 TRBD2 CASSPWTSGRDYNEQFF TGTGCCAGCTCCCCCTGGACTAGCGGGAGGGACTACAATGAGCAGTTCTTC